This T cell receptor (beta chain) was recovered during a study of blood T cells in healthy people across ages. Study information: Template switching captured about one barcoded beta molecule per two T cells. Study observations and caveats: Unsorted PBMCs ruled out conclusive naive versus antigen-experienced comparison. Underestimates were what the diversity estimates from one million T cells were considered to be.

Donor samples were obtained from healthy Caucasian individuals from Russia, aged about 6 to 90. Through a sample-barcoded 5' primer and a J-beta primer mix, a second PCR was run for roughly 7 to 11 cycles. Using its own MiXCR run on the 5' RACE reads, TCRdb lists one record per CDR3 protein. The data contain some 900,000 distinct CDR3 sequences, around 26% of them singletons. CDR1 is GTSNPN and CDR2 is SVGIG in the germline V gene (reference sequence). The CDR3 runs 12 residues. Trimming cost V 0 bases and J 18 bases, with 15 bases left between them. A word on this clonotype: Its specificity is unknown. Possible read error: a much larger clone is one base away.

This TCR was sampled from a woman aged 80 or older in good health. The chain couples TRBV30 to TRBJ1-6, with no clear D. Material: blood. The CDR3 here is CAWSVTRILRHF. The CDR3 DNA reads TGTGCCTGGAGTGTAACTCGGATTTTGCGCCACTTT.